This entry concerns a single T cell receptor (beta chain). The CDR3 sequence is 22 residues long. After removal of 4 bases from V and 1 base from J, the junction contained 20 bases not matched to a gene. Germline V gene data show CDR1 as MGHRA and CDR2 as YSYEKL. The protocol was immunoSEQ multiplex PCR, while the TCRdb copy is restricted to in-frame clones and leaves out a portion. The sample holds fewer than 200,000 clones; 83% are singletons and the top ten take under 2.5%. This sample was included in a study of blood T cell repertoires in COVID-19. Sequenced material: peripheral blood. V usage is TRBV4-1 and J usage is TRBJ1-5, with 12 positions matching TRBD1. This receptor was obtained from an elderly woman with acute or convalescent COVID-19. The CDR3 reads CASSLRGGTGGDWSISNQPQHF. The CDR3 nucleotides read TGCGCCAGCAGCCTTAGGGGCGGGACAGGGGGCGATTGGTCCATAAGCAATCAGCCCCAGCATTTT.